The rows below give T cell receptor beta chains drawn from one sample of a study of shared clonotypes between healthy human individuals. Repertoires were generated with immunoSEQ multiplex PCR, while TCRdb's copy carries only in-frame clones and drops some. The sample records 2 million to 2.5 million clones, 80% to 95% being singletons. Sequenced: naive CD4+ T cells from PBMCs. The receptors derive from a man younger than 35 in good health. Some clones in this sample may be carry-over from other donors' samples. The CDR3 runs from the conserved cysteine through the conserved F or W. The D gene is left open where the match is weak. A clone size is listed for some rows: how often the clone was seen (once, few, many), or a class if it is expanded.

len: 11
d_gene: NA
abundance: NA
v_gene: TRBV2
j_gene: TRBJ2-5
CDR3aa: CASSEEETQYF
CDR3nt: TGTGCCAGCAGTGAGGAAGAGACCCAGTACTTC

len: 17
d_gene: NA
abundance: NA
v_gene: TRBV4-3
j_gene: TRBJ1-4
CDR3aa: CASSQDPPTGVTEKLFF
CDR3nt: TGCGCCAGCAGCCAAGATCCCCCGACAGGTGTGACCGAAAAACTGTTTTTT

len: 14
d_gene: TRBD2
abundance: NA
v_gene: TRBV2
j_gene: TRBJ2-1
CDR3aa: CASSAGRLNNEQFF
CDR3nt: TGTGCCAGCAGTGCCGGGAGGTTAAACAATGAGCAGTTCTTC

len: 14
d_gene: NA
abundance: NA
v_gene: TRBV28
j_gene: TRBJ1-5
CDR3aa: CASSLSQWDQPQHF
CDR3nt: TGTGCCAGCAGTTTGTCTCAATGGGATCAGCCCCAGCATTTT

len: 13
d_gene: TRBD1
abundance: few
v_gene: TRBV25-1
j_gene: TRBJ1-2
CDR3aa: CASSTTGYVGYTF
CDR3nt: TGTGCCAGCAGCACGACAGGGTATGTCGGCTACACCTTC

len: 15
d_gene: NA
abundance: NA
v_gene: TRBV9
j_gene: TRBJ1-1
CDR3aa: CASSVEAGKRPEAFF
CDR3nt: TGTGCCAGCAGCGTAGAGGCGGGAAAGAGGCCTGAAGCTTTCTTT

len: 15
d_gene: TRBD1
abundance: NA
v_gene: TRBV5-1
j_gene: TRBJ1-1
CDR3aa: CASSFTGGENTEAFF
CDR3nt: TGCGCCAGCAGCTTCACAGGGGGCGAGAACACTGAAGCTTTCTTT

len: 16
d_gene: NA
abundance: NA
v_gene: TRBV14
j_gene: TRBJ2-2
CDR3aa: CASSPIRAYGRRELFF
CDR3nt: TGTGCCAGCAGCCCGATCCGGGCCTATGGTCGCCGGGAGCTGTTTTTT

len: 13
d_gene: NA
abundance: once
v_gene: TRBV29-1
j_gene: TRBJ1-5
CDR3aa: CSVGGGSNQPQHF
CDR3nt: TGCAGCGTTGGAGGAGGAAGCAATCAGCCCCAGCATTTT

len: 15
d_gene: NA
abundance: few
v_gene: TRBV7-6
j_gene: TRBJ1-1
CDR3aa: CASSPGAGGVTEAFF
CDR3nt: TGTGCCAGCAGCCCCGGCGCGGGGGGAGTCACTGAAGCTTTCTTT

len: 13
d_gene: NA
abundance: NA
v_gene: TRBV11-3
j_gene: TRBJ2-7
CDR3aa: CASSLDYRYEQYF
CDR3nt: TGTGCCAGCAGCTTAGACTACCGCTACGAGCAGTACTTC

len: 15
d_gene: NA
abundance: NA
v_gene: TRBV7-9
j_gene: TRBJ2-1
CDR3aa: CASNDARLADNEQFF
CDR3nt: TGTGCCAGCAACGACGCCCGACTCGCCGACAATGAGCAGTTCTTC

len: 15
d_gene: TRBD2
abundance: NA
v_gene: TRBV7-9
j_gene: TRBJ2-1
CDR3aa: CASSFGREVYNEQFF
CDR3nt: TGTGCCAGCAGCTTTGGGAGGGAGGTCTACAATGAGCAGTTCTTC

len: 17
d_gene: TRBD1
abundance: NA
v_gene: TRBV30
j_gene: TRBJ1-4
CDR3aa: CAWSAVRGVATNEKLFF
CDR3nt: TGTGCCTGGAGCGCCGTCAGGGGGGTGGCAACTAATGAAAAACTGTTTTTT

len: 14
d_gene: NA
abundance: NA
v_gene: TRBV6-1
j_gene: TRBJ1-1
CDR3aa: CASSHATGYTEAFF
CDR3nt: TGTGCCAGCAGCCACGCCACGGGTTACACTGAAGCTTTCTTT

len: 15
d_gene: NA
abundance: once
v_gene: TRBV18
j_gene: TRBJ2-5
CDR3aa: CASSPRGGDQETQYF
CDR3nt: TGTGCCAGCTCACCGAGAGGGGGAGACCAAGAGACCCAGTACTTC

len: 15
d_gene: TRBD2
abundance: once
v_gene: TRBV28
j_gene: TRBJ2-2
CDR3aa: CASSLAGGLSGELFF
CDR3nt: TGTGCCAGCAGCCTAGCGGGAGGGCTGTCCGGGGAGCTGTTTTTT

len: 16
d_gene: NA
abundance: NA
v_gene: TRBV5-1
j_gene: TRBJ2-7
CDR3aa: CASSLGGRTRSYEQYF
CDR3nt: TGCGCCAGCAGCTTGGGTGGACGCACGAGAAGTTACGAGCAGTACTTC

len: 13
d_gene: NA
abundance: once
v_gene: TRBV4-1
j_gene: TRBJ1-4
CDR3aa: CASSRGVNEKLFF
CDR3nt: TGCGCCAGCAGCCGAGGAGTTAATGAAAAACTGTTTTTT